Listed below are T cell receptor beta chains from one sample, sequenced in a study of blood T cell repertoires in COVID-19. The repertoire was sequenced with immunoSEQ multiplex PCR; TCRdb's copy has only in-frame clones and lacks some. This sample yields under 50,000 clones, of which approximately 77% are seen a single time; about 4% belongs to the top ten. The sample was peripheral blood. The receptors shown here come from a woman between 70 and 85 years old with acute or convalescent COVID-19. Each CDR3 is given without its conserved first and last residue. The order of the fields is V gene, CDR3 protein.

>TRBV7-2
ASTPQTGAGNTIY
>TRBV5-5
ASTLGTGGDTQY
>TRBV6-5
ASRALDSSGNTIY
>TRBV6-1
ASSEGRLNTEAF
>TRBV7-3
ASSLRTANTGELF
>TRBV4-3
ASSQEGLVGQETQY
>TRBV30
AWRLSPADTEAF
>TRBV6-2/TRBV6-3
ASSYSWEGAF
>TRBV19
ASSPRGGGSPLH
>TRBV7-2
ASSSTSGSHNEQF
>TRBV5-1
ASSGRQGINTEAF
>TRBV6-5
ASSRLSGASYEQY
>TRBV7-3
ASSPSGHSYNEQF
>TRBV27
ASKGVWGYT
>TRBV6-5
ASKEGVFVGELF
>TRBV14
ASSQDTRFFSGNTIY
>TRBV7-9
ASRSLAAYDNEQF
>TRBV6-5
ASSYSTGSRADTQY
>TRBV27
ASSQTPGLSYEQY
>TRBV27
ASSLNGNEQY
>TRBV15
ATSRVAGGSYNEQF
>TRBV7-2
ASSLERVADTQY
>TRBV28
ASRDRVGALETQY
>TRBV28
ASRARPQARGQPQH
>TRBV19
ASIGTPSRRGSDYGYT
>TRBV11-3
ASSLGTGPETQY
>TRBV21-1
ASSRSRGLYGYT
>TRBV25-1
ASRGQTEKLF
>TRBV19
ATSDYGYT
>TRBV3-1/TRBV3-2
ASSQAGRDYGYT
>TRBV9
ASSGQGKGATEAF
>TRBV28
ASSTARGGSNQPQH
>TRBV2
ASLSGRHTGELF
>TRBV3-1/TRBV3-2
ASSQAGGSQETQY
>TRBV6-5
ASSSGQGGDYGYT
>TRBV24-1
ATSQNLEQY
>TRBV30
AWSHRGRSSYNEQF
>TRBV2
ASRRFSGSTDTGELF
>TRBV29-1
SVVDRVNEKLF
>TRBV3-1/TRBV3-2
ASSPQLAGGPWGQY
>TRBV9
ASSVQSGTGRTDTQY
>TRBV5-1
ASSSNRGLETQY
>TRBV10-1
ASSTGGPNTGELF
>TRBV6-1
ASSEARDRNSPLH
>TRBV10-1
ASSRALQNTEAF
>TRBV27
ASSRAGTLDTQY
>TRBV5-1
ASSAGLAGYNEQF
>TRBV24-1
ATSDPGTGSDEQY
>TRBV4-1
ASSQGVSGTEQF
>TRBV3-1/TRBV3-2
ASGWVAGLGYQETQY
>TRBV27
ASSLSRGRTGELF
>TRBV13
ASSLGGTGDYGYT
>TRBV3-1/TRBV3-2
ASLRTGSTEAF